What follows are 3 T cell receptor beta chains derived from one specimen sequenced in a study of PD-1 blockade in classical Hodgkin lymphoma. Here immunoSEQ multiplex PCR was the method, and the copy in TCRdb shows in-frame clones only, minus some. The table shows 20,000 to 30,000 clones, with about four fifths occurring only once. In every patient, relapse followed autologous stem cell transplantation, while exposure to brentuximab vedotin differed. Sample: peripheral blood mononuclear cells (PBMCs), taken before the second cycle of nivolumab. The receptors shown here come from a human donor with classical Hodgkin lymphoma.

The rearrangement uses TRBV5-1 and TRBJ2-6; the D gene is possibly TRBD1 (6 bases). This CDR3 has 15 residues. V lost 0 bases and J lost 8, with 12 bases in between. The germline gives CDR1 SGHRS, CDR2 YFSETQ. CDR3 DNA sequence: TGCGCCAGCAGCTTGGGACAGGTAGACACCAACGTCCTGACTTTC. Amino acids: CASSLGQVDTNVLTF.

The V call is TRBV5-1, the J call TRBJ2-7; D is unresolved. The CDR3 sequence is 13 residues long. Germline loops: CDR1 SGHRS, CDR2 YFSETQ. The germline V and J ends were trimmed by 4 bases and 6 bases, with 14 bases remaining between them. The CDR3, as DNA: TGCGCCAGCAGCGTACCAAGGGCTGGCGAGCAGTACTTC. Amino acid sequence: CASSVPRAGEQYF.

The rearrangement links TRBV19 to TRBJ1-5; D might be TRBD1 (5 bases). Germline CDR1 and CDR2: LNHDA and SQIVND (reference sequence). The CDR3 is 16 amino acids. V lost 3 bases and J lost 2, with 14 bases in between. The CDR3 nucleotides read TGTGCCAGTAGTATGAGGGAGGGGTGGGGCAATCAGCCCCAGCATTTT. This codes for CASSMREGWGNQPQHF.